The 27 T cell receptor beta chains below all came from one sample that was sequenced in a study of CD8+ T cells in alopecia areata. Once RNA had been extracted, it was reverse transcribed into cDNA to act as the sequencing template. Only in-frame clones appear in the TCRdb table, and some are missing; sequencing was by immunoSEQ multiplex PCR. Among fewer than 250,000 clones listed, less than 50% were seen once. Treatment specified: oral pan-JAK inhibitor, 5-10 mg twice daily. Material: CD4+ T cells sorted from blood, obtained at roughly week 36, from a patient treated with tofacitinib. Every receptor here comes from a human donor with alopecia areata.

V and J are TRBV4-3 and TRBJ2-5, with 9 bases lining up with TRBD2. This CDR3 region has 16 residues. J lost 1 base, V lost 6 bases, and 9 bases had no gene match. Germline lookup yields CDR1 LGHNA and CDR2 YSLEER. CDR3 in amino acids: CASRSTSGYPQETQYF. CDR3 DNA sequence: TGCGCCAGCAGGTCGACTAGCGGATACCCCCAAGAGACCCAGTACTTC.

The chain couples TRBV4-1 to TRBJ1-1, with a possible D match to TRBD1 (5 bases). The ends were cut back, 0 bases at V and 5 bases at J, with 16 bases in the middle. This CDR3 contains 16 residues. Germline lookup yields CDR1 MGHRA and CDR2 YSYEKL. The CDR3 sequence: CASSQDLDNSWTEAFF. CDR3 in DNA: TGCGCCAGCAGCCAAGATTTGGACAACAGTTGGACTGAAGCTTTCTTT.

This clone was found a few times. The rearrangement joins TRBV7-9 to TRBJ2-6, with D perhaps matching TRBD1 (5 bases). Per germline, CDR1 SEHNR and CDR2 FQNEAQ (reference sequence). The CDR3 is 17 amino acids. The germline V and J ends were trimmed by 5 bases and 1 base, with 15 bases remaining between them. The CDR3 sequence is CASSPWGRTSGANVLTF. The CDR3 coding sequence is TGTGCCAGCAGCCCATGGGGCAGGACGTCTGGGGCCAACGTCCTGACTTTC.

The V and J genes are TRBV5-1 and TRBJ1-5; TRBD1 is a possible D gene (6 bases). The CDR3 spans 13 residues. From germline, CDR1 is SGHRS and CDR2 YFSETQ. Trimming removed 4 bases at V and 6 bases at J, with 11 bases between. CDR3 amino acids: CASSRQVPQPQHF. CDR3 nucleotide sequence: TGCGCCAGCAGCAGACAGGTACCTCAGCCCCAGCATTTT. The whole variable domain, remainder taken from reference TRBV5-1 and TRBJ1-5, is KAGVTQTPRYLIKTRGQQVTLSCSPISGHRSVSWYQQTPGQGLQFLFEYFSETQRNKGNFPGRFSGRQFSNSRSEMNVSTLELGDSALYLCASSRQVPQPQHFGDGTRLSIL.

This chain uses TRBV7-2 with TRBJ2-6; the D is unclear. Looked up from germline, CDR1 is SGHTA and CDR2 is FQGNSA. CDR3 size: 17 residues. The V and J ends lost 5 bases and 0 bases respectively, with 14 bases between them. CDR3 region: CASSPSTLSSGANVLTF. CDR3 nucleotides: TGTGCCAGCAGCCCTAGTACCCTTAGCTCTGGGGCCAACGTCCTGACTTTC.

The chain recombines TRBV7-9 with TRBJ2-7; 9 bases fit TRBD2. This CDR3 spans 18 amino acids. Germline V gene lookup returns CDR1 SEHNR and CDR2 FQNEAQ (reference sequence). The J segment lost 0 bases and the V segment lost 3 bases, leaving 12 bases of the junction unmatched. CDR3 amino acids: CASSFSEGLAVSSYEQYF. The CDR3 DNA sequence: TGTGCCAGCAGCTTCTCCGAGGGACTAGCCGTTAGCTCCTACGAGCAGTACTTC.

This clone was counted at least ten times. The chain links TRBV7-8 to TRBJ2-5, with D tentatively TRBD2 (6 bases). The germline V and J ends were trimmed by 4 bases and 5 bases, with 17 bases remaining between them. The CDR3 consists of 15 residues. CDR1 SGHVS and CDR2 FQNEAQ come from the germline V gene. CDR3 in amino acids: CASSYRTNADETQYF. CDR3 DNA sequence: TGTGCCAGCAGCTACCGGACTAACGCAGACGAGACCCAGTACTTC.

The sample holds a few counts of this clone. The V and J genes are TRBV29-1 and TRBJ2-7, with 15 bases identical to TRBD2. Germline V gives CDR1 SQVTM, CDR2 ANQGSEA. This CDR3 is 15 amino acids long. V lost 3 bases, J lost 7 bases, and 7 bases stayed unmatched. CDR3 coding DNA: TGCAGCGTTGATAAGGGACTAGCGGGAGGTGGGGAGCAGTACTTC. Its protein product is CSVDKGLAGGGEQYF.

This clone was observed a handful of times. The J gene is TRBJ2-1, the V gene TRBV6-1; a possible D gene is TRBD2 (6 bases). The V end lost 3 bases, the J end lost 12 bases, and 18 bases lay between the germline ends. CDR3 size: 14 residues. Germline V lookup: CDR1 MNHNS, CDR2 SASEGT. The CDR3 here is CASSEYWEAAGQFF. For the CDR3, the DNA is TGTGCCAGCAGTGAGTATTGGGAGGCCGCCGGGCAGTTCTTC.

The chain links TRBV5-1 to TRBJ1-1, with D perhaps TRBD1 (5 bases). With 6 bases removed from V and 3 bases from J, the gap between germline ends came to 12 bases. Germline V lookup: CDR1 SGHRS, CDR2 YFSETQ. This CDR3 spans 13 amino acids. The CDR3 DNA is TGCGCCAGCAAGTTTGCAGGGTACACTGAAGCTTTCTTT. Its protein is CASKFAGYTEAFF.

The CDR3 DNA reads TGCAGCGTCAGCTCGGACAGCGGAAACACCATATATTTT. Translating it yields CSVSSDSGNTIYF. The J gene is TRBJ1-3, the V gene TRBV29-1; possibly TRBD1 for D (6 bases). CDR3 size: 13 residues. CDR1 is SQVTM, CDR2 ANQGSEA, per germline. Trimming shortened V by 6 bases and J by 4 bases, and 13 bases separated the two germline ends.

The V and J genes are TRBV30 and TRBJ2-1; D might be TRBD1 (5 bases). V lost 2 bases, J lost 5 bases, and 16 bases lay in between. Germline V gene lookup returns CDR1 GTSNPN and CDR2 SVGIG (reference sequence). The CDR3 runs to 15 residues. The CDR3 nucleotides are TGTGCCTGGAGTAAGCAGGGTCTGGGCAACAATGAGCAGTTCTTC. It specifies CAWSKQGLGNNEQFF.

Of note for this clone: Different DNA sequences within this sample yield the same CDR3. The V gene is TRBV6-5, the J gene TRBJ1-1; 8 bases match TRBD1. V was clipped by 6 bases and J by 7 bases; unmatched bases: 4. CDR3 length: 12 residues. CDR1 is MNHEY and CDR2 is SVGAGI in the germline V gene. CDR3 residues: CASSYRGGEAFF. CDR3 nucleotide sequence: TGTGCCAGCAGCTACAGGGGGGGTGAAGCTTTCTTT.

This clone was observed a handful of times. This rearrangement joins TRBV29-1 to TRBJ2-7, with TRBD1 identical over 8 bases. The trim removed 4 bases at V and 2 bases at J, leaving 7 bases unmatched. This CDR3 spans 14 amino acids. CDR1 SQVTM and CDR2 ANQGSEA come from the germline V gene. This CDR3 is CSVVVTGVPYEQYF. The DNA of the CDR3 is TGCAGCGTTGTGGTGACAGGGGTGCCCTACGAGCAGTACTTC.

The chain has TRBV4-1 and TRBJ2-1; 10 bases are shared with TRBD2. This CDR3 has 18 amino acids. The germline CDR1 and CDR2 sequences are MGHRA and YSYEKL. V trimming: 1 base; J trimming: 0 bases; junction bases outside the gene matches: 6. This CDR3 reads CASSQVWSGRASYNEQFF. CDR3 nucleotide sequence: TGCGCCAGCAGCCAAGTCTGGAGCGGGAGGGCCTCCTACAATGAGCAGTTCTTC.

This clone was seen more than once but under ten times. The CDR3 DNA reads as TGCAGCGTTGTAGCAGCAAGGGGAGAGACCCAGTACTTC. This translates into CSVVAARGETQYF. V and J are TRBV29-1 and TRBJ2-5, with D tentatively TRBD1 (5 bases). In germline, CDR1 is SQVTM, CDR2 ANQGSEA. The V end was cut by 4 bases, the J end by 4 bases, with 13 bases between. This CDR3 spans 13 amino acids. Full variable domain (outside the CDR3, taken from reference TRBV29-1 and TRBJ2-5): SAVISQKPSRDICQRGTSLTIQCQVDSQVTMMFWYRQQPGQSLTLIATANQGSEATYESGFVIDKFPISRPNLTFSTLTVSNMSPEDSSIYLCSVVAARGETQYFGPGTRLLVL.

The chain carries TRBV5-4 and TRBJ2-7, with 10 bases lining up with TRBD2. CDR1 and CDR2 (germline): SGHNT, YYREEE (reference sequence). CDR3 length: 17 amino acids. Trimming at V came to 0 bases and at J to 3 bases, leaving 9 bases not matched to a gene. The CDR3 sequence is CASSLELAGPRGYEQYF. CDR3 bases: TGTGCCAGCAGCTTGGAACTAGCGGGGCCTAGGGGCTACGAGCAGTACTTC.

This chain links TRBV30 with TRBJ2-7, with TRBD2 matching over 11 bases. The J segment lost 6 bases and the V segment lost 4 bases, leaving 14 bases of the junction unmatched. The CDR3 extends over 16 amino acids. Germline V gives CDR1 GTSNPN, CDR2 SVGIG (reference sequence). The CDR3 region has the DNA TGTGCCTGGAAACTAGCGGGAGCCCTCTTGTCTAGCGAGCAGTACTTC. This gives the protein CAWKLAGALLSSEQYF.

The chain uses TRBV30 and TRBJ1-1; unclear D gene. The CDR3 totals 14 residues. The germline V and J ends were trimmed by 0 bases and 1 base, with 9 bases remaining between them. CDR1 and CDR2 (germline): GTSNPN, SVGIG (reference sequence). The CDR3 DNA reads TGTGCCTGGAGTGTACGCAGTTCGAACACTGAAGCTTTCTTT. As protein: CAWSVRSSNTEAFF.

This clone was detected only a few times. The rearrangement links TRBV28 to TRBJ2-7; 8 bases align to TRBD1. Germline lookup yields CDR1 MDHEN and CDR2 SYDVKM. The CDR3 runs 13 residues. V trimming: 4 bases; J trimming: 3 bases; junction bases outside the gene matches: 2. DNA for the CDR3: TGTGCCAGCAGTTACGGACAGGGCTACGAGCAGTACTTC. This encodes CASSYGQGYEQYF.

The chain is built from TRBV7-3 and TRBJ1-5; 7 nucleotides agree with TRBD1. The germline gives CDR1 SGHTA, CDR2 FQGTGA. The V segment lost 6 bases and the J segment 2 bases; nucleotides outside the gene matches: 16. CDR3 length: 18 residues. Here the CDR3 reads CASSPLGQLQYCNQPQHF. CDR3 bases: TGTGCCAGCAGTCCTTTGGGACAGCTACAATACTGCAATCAGCCCCAGCATTTT.

This clone was observed a few times. The chain couples TRBV2 to TRBJ2-7; 7 positions agree with TRBD1. Germline CDR1 is SNHLY and CDR2 is FYNNEI. Germline trimming cut 5 bases from V and 3 bases from J; bases unmatched to any gene: 4. There are 13 residues in the CDR3. CDR3 bases: TGTGCCAGCAGTCGGGACAGCCGCTACGAGCAGTACTTC. As protein: CASSRDSRYEQYF.

J is TRBJ2-1 and V is TRBV19, with D tentatively TRBD1 or TRBD2 (5 bases each). The CDR3 contains 14 residues. Per germline, CDR1 LNHDA and CDR2 SQIVND (reference sequence). The germline V and J ends were trimmed by 4 bases and 7 bases, with 14 bases remaining between them. In DNA form, the CDR3 reads TGTGCCAGTAGTACCGGGACGGGACGAAATGAGCAGTTCTTC. As protein: CASSTGTGRNEQFF.

This clone was seen more than once but under ten times. J is TRBJ1-5 and V is TRBV11-2, with D perhaps TRBD1 (5 bases). Germline values: CDR1 SGHAT, CDR2 FQNNGV. The CDR3 contains 15 residues. Trimming left V 0 bases short and J 3 bases short, with 9 bases between. CDR3 DNA: TGTGCCAGCAGCTTAGAGGGGGGGACCAATCAGCCCCAGCATTTT. Translating it yields CASSLEGGTNQPQHF. Full variable domain (remainder filled in from reference TRBV11-2 and TRBJ1-5): EAGVAQSPRYKIIEKRQSVAFWCNPISGHATLYWYQQILGQGPKLLIQFQNNGVVDDSQLPKDRFSAERLKGVDSTLKIQPAKLEDSAVYLCASSLEGGTNQPQHFGDGTRLSIL.

V usage is TRBV5-1 and J usage is TRBJ2-3; 7 bases line up with TRBD1. Germline V lookup: CDR1 SGHRS, CDR2 YFSETQ. The length of the CDR3 is 14 residues. V lost 0 bases and J lost 4; bases outside the gene matches: 2. CDR3 DNA sequence: TGCGCCAGCAGCTTGGCCGGACAGGCAGATACGCAGTATTTT. It is translated as CASSLAGQADTQYF.

The chain is built from TRBV6-5 and TRBJ2-7; 9 nucleotides match TRBD2. Germline assignment: CDR1 MNHEY and CDR2 SVGAGI. This CDR3 is 15 amino acids long. The V segment lost 5 bases and the J segment 4 bases; nucleotides outside the gene matches: 9. The CDR3, as DNA: TGTGCCAGCAGTATCATAGCGGGGGCTAGGTACGAGCAGTACTTC. Translation gives CASSIIAGARYEQYF.

The chain has TRBV11-2 and TRBJ2-7; 7 bases map to TRBD1. CDR3 length: 12 residues. Germline V gene sequence: CDR1 SGHAT, CDR2 FQNNGV. J gave up 6 bases and V 5 bases, and 4 bases lay outside the gene matches. The DNA of the CDR3 is TGTGCCAGCAGCCTAAGACAGGGCGAGCAGTACTTC. This translates into CASSLRQGEQYF.